Sequencing of this T cell receptor beta chain was carried out in a study of cytomegalovirus exposure and HLA in healthy donors. The V gene's germline CDR1 is SEHNR and CDR2 FQNEAQ (reference sequence). The CDR3 extends over 15 amino acids. The germline V and J ends were trimmed by 0 bases and 0 bases, with 6 bases remaining between them. Study conclusions and caveats: In a later analysis, an Asian-associated ancestry cluster reportedly showed fewer N-insertions than the 666-donor mean. Generally TCR sequences proved uncommon, though certain public TCRs appeared in numerous donors. Accurate predictions that matched the HLA-A and HLA-B alleles of most subjects were reportedly made from TCR beta sequences.

On this clone itself: The antigen is unknown. Other DNA sequences of this sample code for an identical CDR3.

The PCR had 60 Vbeta and 13 Jbeta primers. The assay was immunoSEQ multiplex PCR, and TCRdb's table has in-frame clones only and misses some. The sample yields tens of thousands of clones, around four fifths seen once. This TCR was recovered from a male donor in good health and CMV-seropositive. The sequencing sample was made of PBMCs. The J gene is TRBJ1-5, the V gene TRBV7-9, with D possibly matching TRBD1 (5 bases). The CDR3 loop reads CASSLAGDSNQPQHF. Written as DNA, the CDR3 is TGTGCCAGCAGCTTAGCAGGGGATAGCAATCAGCCCCAGCATTTT.